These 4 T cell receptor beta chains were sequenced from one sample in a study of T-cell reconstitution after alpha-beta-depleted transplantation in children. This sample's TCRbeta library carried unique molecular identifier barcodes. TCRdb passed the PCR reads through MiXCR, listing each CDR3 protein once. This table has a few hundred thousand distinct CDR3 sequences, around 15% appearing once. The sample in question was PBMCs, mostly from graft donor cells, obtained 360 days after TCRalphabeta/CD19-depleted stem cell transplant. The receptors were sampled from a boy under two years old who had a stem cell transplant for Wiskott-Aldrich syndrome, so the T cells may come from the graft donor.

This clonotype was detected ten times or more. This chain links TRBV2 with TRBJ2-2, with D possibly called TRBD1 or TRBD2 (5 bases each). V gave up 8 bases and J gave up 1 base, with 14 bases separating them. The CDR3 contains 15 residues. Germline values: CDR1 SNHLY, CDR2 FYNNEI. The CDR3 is CASSSTGGNTGELFF. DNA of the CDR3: TGTGCCAGCTCTTCTACTGGGGGGAACACCGGGGAGCTGTTTTTT.

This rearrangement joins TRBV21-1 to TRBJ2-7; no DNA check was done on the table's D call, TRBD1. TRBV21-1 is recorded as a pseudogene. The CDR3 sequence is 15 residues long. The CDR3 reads CASRNEQGWCYEQYF. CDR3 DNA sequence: TGTGCCAGCAGAAACGAACAGGGGTGGTGCTACGAGCAGTACTTC.

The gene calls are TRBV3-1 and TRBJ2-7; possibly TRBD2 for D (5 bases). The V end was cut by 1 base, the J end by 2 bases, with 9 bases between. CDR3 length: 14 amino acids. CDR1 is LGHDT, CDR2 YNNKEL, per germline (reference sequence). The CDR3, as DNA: TGTGCCAGCAGCCAAGTGACGGGAACCTACGAGCAGTACTTC. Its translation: CASSQVTGTYEQYF.

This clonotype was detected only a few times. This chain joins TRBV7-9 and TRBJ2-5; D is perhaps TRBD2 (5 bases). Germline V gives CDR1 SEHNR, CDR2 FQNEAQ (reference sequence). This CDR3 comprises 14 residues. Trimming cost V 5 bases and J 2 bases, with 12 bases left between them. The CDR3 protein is CASSARLSQETQYF. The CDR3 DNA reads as TGTGCCAGCAGCGCTCGACTATCGCAAGAGACCCAGTACTTC.